Below are 27 T cell receptor beta chains sequenced from a single sample in a study of shared clonotypes between healthy human individuals (dated by TCRdb to the early 2020s). Library preparation was by the immunoSEQ multiplex PCR assay. TCRdb retrieved this table from immuneACCESS and kept in-frame rearrangements only. Not all clones are present; in checked studies, unresolved V genes account for under half, and no reason is known for the remainder. The sample contains approximately 2.5 million clones, under 95% of them found a single time. The ten largest clones capture more than 0.35% of the sample. Sequencing input: naive CD4+ T cells from PBMCs. In light of the paper, this sample's cell subset or site label describes: CD45RA+ positively selected. These receptors originate from a man aged 18 to 35 in good health. Some clones in this sample may be carry-over from other donors' samples.

In the case of this clone: This CDR3 is also generated by other DNA sequences in the sample. The rearrangement links TRBV28 to TRBJ1-2; D uncertain. Germline CDR1 and CDR2: MDHEN and SYDVKM. The germline V and J ends were trimmed by 2 bases and 5 bases, with 6 bases remaining between them. This CDR3 is built from 12 residues. The CDR3 DNA is TGTGCCAGCAGTTTAGGAGGTTATGGCTACACCTTC. Its protein is CASSLGGYGYTF.

This clone was recorded once. This chain connects TRBV5-1 to TRBJ2-3, with 9 bases fitting TRBD2. The germline CDR1 and CDR2 sequences are SGHRS and YFSETQ. V dropped 3 bases and J dropped 0; count of bases not matched to a gene: 5. The length of the CDR3 is 16 residues. This chain's CDR3 is CASSSQTSGSTDTQYF. DNA of the CDR3: TGCGCCAGCAGCTCCCAGACTAGCGGAAGCACAGATACGCAGTATTTT.

V gene TRBV5-1 combines with J gene TRBJ1-2; D not resolved. Germline V lookup: CDR1 SGHRS, CDR2 YFSETQ. V was pared by 0 bases and J by 1 base, with 10 bases between. There are 15 residues in the CDR3. The CDR3 DNA reads TGCGCCAGCAGCTTGGCCGTTCCGGGTAACTATGGCTACACCTTC. Protein sequence: CASSLAVPGNYGYTF.

The J gene is TRBJ2-1, the V gene TRBV7-9; the D is unclear. Trimming pared 6 bases from V and 4 bases from J, leaving 19 bases between. CDR3 length: 16 amino acids. The V gene's germline CDR1 is SEHNR and CDR2 FQNEAQ (reference sequence). The CDR3 DNA follows: TGTGCCAGCAGGCCAAAAGGGCAGATAGATTACAATGAGCAGTTCTTC. This encodes CASRPKGQIDYNEQFF.

This chain links TRBV30 with TRBJ2-5, with no clear D. V was clipped by 4 bases and J by 1 base, with 7 bases between them. Germline V lookup: CDR1 GTSNPN, CDR2 SVGIG (reference sequence). The CDR3 is 12 amino acids. The CDR3, as DNA: TGTGCCTGGACCAAGGTCCAAGAGACCCAGTACTTC. It encodes CAWTKVQETQYF.

The V call is TRBV5-1, the J call TRBJ2-7, with 10 bases fitting TRBD1. Germline CDR1 is SGHRS and CDR2 is YFSETQ. This CDR3 comprises 15 residues. V trimming: 4 bases; J trimming: 2 bases; junction bases outside the gene matches: 6. The CDR3 nucleotides are TGCGCCAGCAGCCCTGGGACAGGGGCGCCCTACGAGCAGTACTTC. It codes for CASSPGTGAPYEQYF.

The genes are TRBV28 and TRBJ2-1; TRBD2 might be the D (5 bases). The V gene lost 6 bases and the J gene lost 3 bases, with 12 bases spanning the gap. Germline V lookup: CDR1 MDHEN, CDR2 SYDVKM. CDR3 size: 14 residues. DNA for the CDR3: TGTGCCAGCAGATCGCTAGCTAGCTACAATGAGCAGTTCTTC. Translation: CASRSLASYNEQFF.

This clone was seen only once. The chain employs TRBV7-9 and TRBJ2-2; 11 bases are a match to TRBD2. CDR1 is SEHNR and CDR2 is FQNEAQ in the germline V gene (reference sequence). The CDR3 extends over 16 amino acids. Trimming at V came to 4 bases and at J to 5 bases, leaving 6 bases not matched to a gene. CDR3 in amino acids: CASSSTSGRGTGELFF. CDR3 DNA: TGTGCCAGCAGCTCTACTAGCGGGAGAGGAACCGGGGAGCTGTTTTTT. Based on the CDR3 plus reference TRBV7-9 and TRBJ2-2, the full variable domain is DTGVSQNPRHKITKRGQNVTFRCDPISEHNRLYWYRQTLGQGPEFLTYFQNEAQLEKSRLLSDRFSAERPKGSFSTLEIQRTEQGDSAMYLCASSSTSGRGTGELFFGEGSRLTVL.

This clone appeared a few times. This chain connects TRBV6-5 to TRBJ1-1, with D tentatively TRBD1 (5 bases). Germline V gene data show CDR1 as MNHEY and CDR2 as SVGAGI. V dropped 4 bases and J dropped 7 bases, with 16 bases sitting between them. The CDR3 sequence is 14 residues long. The CDR3: CASSSPGINLEAFF. CDR3 bases: TGTGCCAGCAGTTCGCCAGGGATAAACCTTGAAGCTTTCTTT.

The CDR3 bases are TGTGCCAGCAATCTGCGGGGGGGCCGGGAGACCCAGTACTTC. Translation: CASNLRGGRETQYF. The chain carries TRBV28 and TRBJ2-5; 9 bases are shared with TRBD2. Germline values: CDR1 MDHEN, CDR2 SYDVKM. CDR3 length: 14 residues. V lost 7 bases to trimming and J lost 5 bases; unmatched junction nucleotides: 8.

Concerning this clone itself: Other DNA sequences in this sample translate to the same CDR3. The chain combines TRBV11-2 with TRBJ2-2, with D possibly matching TRBD2 (6 bases). V was clipped by 1 base and J by 0 bases, with 6 bases between them. The germline V gene has CDR1 SGHAT and CDR2 FQNNGV. The CDR3 loop spans 15 amino acids. CDR3 sequence (DNA): TGTGCCAGCAGCTTAGCGGGAGCGAACACCGGGGAGCTGTTTTTT. The encoded protein is CASSLAGANTGELFF.

The V gene is TRBV2, the J gene TRBJ2-1; D uncertain. CDR1 and CDR2 from the germline V gene are SNHLY and FYNNEI. Trimming pared 7 bases from V and 0 bases from J, leaving 7 bases between. CDR3 length: 13 amino acids. CDR3 in amino acids: CASTANSYNEQFF. The CDR3, as DNA: TGTGCCAGCACGGCAAACTCCTACAATGAGCAGTTCTTC.

The chain uses TRBV5-1 and TRBJ2-3, with 9 bases aligning to TRBD2. J gave up 3 bases and V 0 bases, and 5 bases lay outside the gene matches. There are 16 residues in the CDR3. The germline CDR1 and CDR2 sequences are SGHRS and YFSETQ. The CDR3 nucleotides read TGCGCCAGCAGCTTGGGTGAAGCGGGAGGTACAGATACGCAGTATTTT. This sequence encodes CASSLGEAGGTDTQYF.

V and J are TRBV28 and TRBJ1-1, with D unclear. Between the trimmed V and J ends, which lost 10 bases and 7 bases, there was a span of 19 bases. Germline V CDR1 and CDR2: MDHEN, SYDVKM. The CDR3 runs 13 residues. The CDR3 here is CATDERTVREAFF. CDR3 nucleotides: TGTGCCACCGACGAACGGACTGTCCGTGAAGCTTTCTTT.

The gene calls are TRBV28 and TRBJ2-1; the match to TRBD2 covers 8 bases. CDR3 length equals 19 residues. V trimming: 1 base; J trimming: 0 bases; junction bases outside the gene matches: 11. Germline CDR1 is MDHEN and CDR2 is SYDVKM. The CDR3 DNA reads TGTGCCAGCAGTTTATTATCCCTTGGCGGGAGGAGCTCCTACAATGAGCAGTTCTTC. The encoded protein is CASSLLSLGGRSSYNEQFF.

A note on this clone: As the CDR3 is not closed by the conserved phenylalanine or tryptophan, this likely results from a read error. The DNA is left out, because the CDR3 cannot be placed on it with certainty; the CDR3 is given as TCRdb lists it. The chain has TRBV7-9 and TRBJ2-3; the table's D call, TRBD1, was not checked against the DNA. Germline V CDR1 and CDR2: SEHNR, FQNEAQ (reference sequence). The CDR3 length equals 13 residues, ends included. CDR3 region: CASSFGPPGHLLP.

The V gene is TRBV7-8, the J gene TRBJ1-3; D remains unclear. CDR3 size: 15 residues. V lost 4 bases and J lost 1, with 11 bases in between. Germline lookup yields CDR1 SGHVS and CDR2 FQNEAQ. CDR3 DNA sequence: TGTGCCAGCAGCTGGGAGGGTGTTTCTGGAAACACCATATATTTT. This gives the protein CASSWEGVSGNTIYF.

CDR3 in amino acids: CSVAAVNTEAFF. In DNA, the CDR3 is TGCAGCGTTGCCGCCGTGAACACTGAAGCTTTCTTT. The chain joins TRBV29-1 to TRBJ1-1; D is uncertain. The germline V gene has CDR1 SQVTM and CDR2 ANQGSEA. The CDR3 length is 12 residues. V was shortened by 4 bases and J by 0 bases, with 6 bases between the two germline ends.

The chain has TRBV10-3 and TRBJ2-5; D gene unclear. Germline V gene data show CDR1 as ENHRY and CDR2 as SYGVKD. There are 13 residues in the CDR3. The V gene lost 0 bases and the J gene lost 6 bases, with 8 bases spanning the gap. CDR3: CAISESGPKTQYF. CDR3 sequence (DNA): TGTGCCATCAGTGAGTCTGGGCCGAAGACCCAGTACTTC.

V gene TRBV10-3 combines with J gene TRBJ2-7, with D maybe TRBD2 (6 bases). The CDR3 is 13 residues long. CDR1 ENHRY and CDR2 SYGVKD come from the germline V gene. The V and J ends lost 11 bases and 1 base respectively, with 15 bases between them. In nucleotides, the CDR3 is TGTGCCGCCCACCGGGACTTATCCTACGAGCAGTACTTC. As protein: CAAHRDLSYEQYF.

The J gene is TRBJ1-1, the V gene TRBV15, with 8 positions matching TRBD1. This CDR3 region has 14 residues. Germline CDR1 LNHNV, CDR2 YYDKDF (reference sequence). Trimming removed 1 base from V and 12 bases from J; junction bases left unmatched: 10. The CDR3, as DNA: TGTGCCACCAGCAGAGCCTCGACAGGGGCTGAGACTTTCTTT. Protein sequence: CATSRASTGAETFF.

The chain couples TRBV27 to TRBJ2-2, with 12 bases lining up with TRBD1. CDR1 and CDR2 (germline): MNHEY, SMNVEV (reference sequence). V lost 5 bases and J lost 5; bases outside the gene matches: 12. CDR3 length: 18 residues. The CDR3 region is CASSKIRDRGRETGELFF. CDR3 nucleotide sequence: TGTGCCAGCAGTAAGATCCGGGACAGGGGGCGGGAGACCGGGGAGCTGTTTTTT.

CDR3 nucleotide sequence: TGTGCCATCAGTGTGGGGGACGCAACTAATGAAAAACTGTTTTTT. Its translation is CAISVGDATNEKLFF. The chain recombines TRBV10-3 with TRBJ1-4, with a possible D match to TRBD1 (5 bases). Trimming removed 4 bases at V and 0 bases at J, with 9 bases between. The CDR3 has 15 residues. The germline V gene encodes CDR1 ENHRY and CDR2 SYGVKD.

The chain has TRBV7-8 and TRBJ2-7; D ambiguous. The V and J ends lost 3 bases and 3 bases respectively, with 9 bases between them. Per germline, CDR1 SGHVS and CDR2 FQNEAQ. The CDR3 sequence is 13 residues long. The CDR3 is CASSFTRNYEQYF. Written as DNA, the CDR3 is TGTGCCAGCAGCTTTACCAGAAACTACGAGCAGTACTTC.

The chain couples TRBV6-6 to TRBJ2-1; 12 nucleotides match TRBD2. J gave up 7 bases and V 5 bases, and 9 bases lay outside the gene matches. The CDR3 totals 16 residues. Germline V gives CDR1 MNHNY, CDR2 SVGAGI (reference sequence). The DNA of the CDR3 is TGTGCCAGCAGTAACCAACTAGCGGGAGGAGGGAATGAGCAGTTCTTC. Protein: CASSNQLAGGGNEQFF.

The rearrangement links TRBV18 to TRBJ1-2, with D possibly matching TRBD1 (5 bases). V lost 3 bases and J lost 4, with 12 bases in between. Germline CDR1 is KGHSH and CDR2 is LQKENI. CDR3 length equals 14 residues. The CDR3 is CASSPAGSIYGYTF. The DNA for the CDR3 is TGTGCCAGCTCACCCGCAGGGAGTATCTATGGCTACACCTTC.

The J gene is TRBJ2-5, the V gene TRBV18; D ambiguous. V lost 6 bases and J lost 5, with 16 bases in between. Germline V gene lookup returns CDR1 KGHSH and CDR2 LQKENI. The CDR3 runs 14 residues. The CDR3 loop is CASSRDPLGETQYF. In DNA, the CDR3 is TGTGCCAGCTCCCGCGACCCGTTGGGGGAGACCCAGTACTTC.